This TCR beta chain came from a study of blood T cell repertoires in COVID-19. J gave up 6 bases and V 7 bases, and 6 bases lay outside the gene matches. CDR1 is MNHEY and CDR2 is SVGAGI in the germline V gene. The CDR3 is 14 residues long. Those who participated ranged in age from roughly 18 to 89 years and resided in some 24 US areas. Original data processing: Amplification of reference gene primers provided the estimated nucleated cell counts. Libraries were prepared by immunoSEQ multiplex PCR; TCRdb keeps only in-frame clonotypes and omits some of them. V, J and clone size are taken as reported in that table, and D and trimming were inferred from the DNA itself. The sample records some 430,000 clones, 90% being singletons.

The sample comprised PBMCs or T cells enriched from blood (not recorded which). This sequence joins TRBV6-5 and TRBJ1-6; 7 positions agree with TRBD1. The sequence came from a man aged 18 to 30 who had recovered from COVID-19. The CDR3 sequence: CASTRQGPNSPLHF. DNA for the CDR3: TGTGCCAGCACCCGACAGGGTCCTAATTCACCCCTCCACTTT.